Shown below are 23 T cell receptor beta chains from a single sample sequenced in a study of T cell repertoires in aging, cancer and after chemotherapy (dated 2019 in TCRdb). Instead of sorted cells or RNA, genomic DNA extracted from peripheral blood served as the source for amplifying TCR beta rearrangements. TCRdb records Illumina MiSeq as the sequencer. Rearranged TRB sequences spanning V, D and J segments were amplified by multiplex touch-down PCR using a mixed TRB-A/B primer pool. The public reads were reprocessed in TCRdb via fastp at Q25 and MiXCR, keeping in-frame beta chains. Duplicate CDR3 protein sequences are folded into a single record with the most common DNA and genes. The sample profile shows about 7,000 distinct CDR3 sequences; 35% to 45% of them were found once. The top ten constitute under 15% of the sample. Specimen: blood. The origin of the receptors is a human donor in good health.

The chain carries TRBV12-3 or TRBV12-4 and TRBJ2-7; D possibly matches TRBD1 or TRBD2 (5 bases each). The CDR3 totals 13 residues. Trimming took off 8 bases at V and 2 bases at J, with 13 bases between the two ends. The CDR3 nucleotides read TGTGCCAGCTCCGGGACCGGGACCTACGAGCAGTACTTC. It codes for CASSGTGTYEQYF.

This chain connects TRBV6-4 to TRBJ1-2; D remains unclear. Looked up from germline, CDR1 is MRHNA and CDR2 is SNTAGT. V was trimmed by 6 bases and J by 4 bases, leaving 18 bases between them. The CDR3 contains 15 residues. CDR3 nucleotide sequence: TGTGCCAGCAGCGAATCACGTGCCGCCGGCTATGGCTACACCTTC. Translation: CASSESRAAGYGYTF.

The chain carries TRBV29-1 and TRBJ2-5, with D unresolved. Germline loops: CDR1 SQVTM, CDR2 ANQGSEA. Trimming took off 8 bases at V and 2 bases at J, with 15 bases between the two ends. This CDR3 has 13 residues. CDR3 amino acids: CSSSAQLQETQYF. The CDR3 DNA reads TGCAGCTCCTCCGCGCAGCTTCAAGAGACCCAGTACTTC.

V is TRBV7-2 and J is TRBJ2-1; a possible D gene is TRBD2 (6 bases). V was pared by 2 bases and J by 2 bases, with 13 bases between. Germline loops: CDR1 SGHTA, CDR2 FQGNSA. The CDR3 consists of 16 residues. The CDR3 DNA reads TGTGCCAGCAGCTTATGGGGTGGCGGGGCCTACAATGAGCAGTTCTTC. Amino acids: CASSLWGGGAYNEQFF.

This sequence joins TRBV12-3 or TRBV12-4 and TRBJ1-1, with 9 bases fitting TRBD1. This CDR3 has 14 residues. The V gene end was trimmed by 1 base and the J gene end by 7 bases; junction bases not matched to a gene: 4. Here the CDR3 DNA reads TGTGCCAGCAGTTTAGGGGACAGGGACGGTGAAGCTTTCTTT. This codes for CASSLGDRDGEAFF.

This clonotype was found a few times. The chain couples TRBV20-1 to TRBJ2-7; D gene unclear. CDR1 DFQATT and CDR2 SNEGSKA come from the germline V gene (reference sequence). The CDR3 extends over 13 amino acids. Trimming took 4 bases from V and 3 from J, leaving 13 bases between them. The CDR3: CSAKDPTGYEQYF. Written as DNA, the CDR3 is TGCAGTGCTAAGGACCCAACGGGCTACGAGCAGTACTTC.

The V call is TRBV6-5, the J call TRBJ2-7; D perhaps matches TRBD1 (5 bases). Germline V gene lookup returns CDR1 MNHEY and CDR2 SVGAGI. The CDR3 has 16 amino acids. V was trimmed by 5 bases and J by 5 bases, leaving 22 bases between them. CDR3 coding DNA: TGTGCCAGCAGTCCTGAGGCGCCAGGGCATTTGGACGAGCAGTACTTC. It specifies CASSPEAPGHLDEQYF.

The CDR3 protein is CASSQPMGGPIVNTEAFF. As DNA, the CDR3 is TGTGCCAGCAGCCAACCCATGGGGGGACCCATCGTTAACACTGAAGCTTTCTTT. The V gene is TRBV4-2, the J gene TRBJ1-1, with D possibly TRBD1 on 5 matching bases. The CDR3 totals 18 residues. Germline loops: CDR1 LGHNA, CDR2 YNFKEQ. Trimming left V 2 bases short and J 2 bases short, with 21 bases between.

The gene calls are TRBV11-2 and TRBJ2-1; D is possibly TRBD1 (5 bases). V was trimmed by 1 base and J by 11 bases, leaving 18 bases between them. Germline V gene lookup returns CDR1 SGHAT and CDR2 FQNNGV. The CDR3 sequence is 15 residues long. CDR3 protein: CASSLGLLTTAKQFF. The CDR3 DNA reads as TGTGCCAGCAGCTTAGGGCTTCTTACGACAGCAAAGCAGTTCTTC.

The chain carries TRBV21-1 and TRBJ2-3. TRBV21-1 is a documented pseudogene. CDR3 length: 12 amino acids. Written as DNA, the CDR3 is TGTGCCAGCAGCTTAGATGGGGATACGCAGTATTTT. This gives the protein CASSLDGDTQYF.

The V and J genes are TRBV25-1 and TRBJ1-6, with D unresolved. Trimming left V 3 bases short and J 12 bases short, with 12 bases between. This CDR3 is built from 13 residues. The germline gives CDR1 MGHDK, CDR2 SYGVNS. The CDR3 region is CASSEHHSGPLHF. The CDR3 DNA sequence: TGTGCCAGCAGTGAGCACCATTCGGGACCCCTCCACTTT.

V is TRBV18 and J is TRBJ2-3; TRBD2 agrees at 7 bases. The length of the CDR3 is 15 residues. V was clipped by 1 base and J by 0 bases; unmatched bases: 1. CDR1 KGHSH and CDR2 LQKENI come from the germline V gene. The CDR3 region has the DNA TGTGCCAGCTCACCACGGCGGGGGAGCACAGATACGCAGTATTTT. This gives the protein CASSPRRGSTDTQYF. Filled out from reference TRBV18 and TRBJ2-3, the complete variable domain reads NAGVMQNPRHLVRRRGQEARLRCSPMKGHSHVYWYRQLPEEGLKFMVYLQKENIIDESGMPKERFSAEFPKEGPSILRIQQVVRGDSAAYFCASSPRRGSTDTQYFGPGTRLTVL.

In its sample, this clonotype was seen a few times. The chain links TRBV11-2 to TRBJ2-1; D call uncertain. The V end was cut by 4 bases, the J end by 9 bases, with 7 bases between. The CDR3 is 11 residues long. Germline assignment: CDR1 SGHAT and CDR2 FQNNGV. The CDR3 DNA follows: TGTGCCAGCAGCTCGCTTGGTGAGCAGTTCTTC. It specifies CASSSLGEQFF.

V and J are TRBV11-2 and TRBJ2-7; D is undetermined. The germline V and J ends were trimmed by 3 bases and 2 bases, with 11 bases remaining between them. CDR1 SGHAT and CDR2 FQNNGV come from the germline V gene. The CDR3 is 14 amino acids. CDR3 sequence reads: CASSFARGTYEQYF. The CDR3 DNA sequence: TGTGCCAGCAGCTTTGCTAGAGGTACCTACGAGCAGTACTTC.

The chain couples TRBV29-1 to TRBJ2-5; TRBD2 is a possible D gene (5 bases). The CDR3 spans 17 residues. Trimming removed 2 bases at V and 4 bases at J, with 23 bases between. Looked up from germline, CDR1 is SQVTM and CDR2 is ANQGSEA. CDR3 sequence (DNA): TGCAGCGTTGAATCAAATCCGGGATTTTTTTCGGGAGAGACCCAGTACTTC. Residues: CSVESNPGFFSGETQYF.

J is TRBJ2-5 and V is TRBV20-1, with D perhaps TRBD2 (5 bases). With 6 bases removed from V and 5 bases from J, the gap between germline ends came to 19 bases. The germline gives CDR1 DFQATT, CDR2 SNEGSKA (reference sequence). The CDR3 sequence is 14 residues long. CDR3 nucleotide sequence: TGCAGTGCCATAGAGGGTGCATTCGGGGAGACCCAGTACTTC. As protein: CSAIEGAFGETQYF.

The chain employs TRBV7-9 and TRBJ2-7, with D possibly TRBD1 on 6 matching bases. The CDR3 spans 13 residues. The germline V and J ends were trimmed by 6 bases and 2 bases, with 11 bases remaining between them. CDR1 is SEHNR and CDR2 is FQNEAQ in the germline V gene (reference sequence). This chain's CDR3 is CASSSGQTYEQYF. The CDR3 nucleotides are TGTGCCAGCAGTTCAGGACAGACCTACGAGCAGTACTTC.

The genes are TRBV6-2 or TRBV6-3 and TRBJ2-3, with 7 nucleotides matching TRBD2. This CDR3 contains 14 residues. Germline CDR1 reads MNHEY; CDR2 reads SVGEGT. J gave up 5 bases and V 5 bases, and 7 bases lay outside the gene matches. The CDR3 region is CASSPHTSVDTQYF. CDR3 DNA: TGTGCCAGCAGTCCCCATACTAGCGTAGATACGCAGTATTTT.

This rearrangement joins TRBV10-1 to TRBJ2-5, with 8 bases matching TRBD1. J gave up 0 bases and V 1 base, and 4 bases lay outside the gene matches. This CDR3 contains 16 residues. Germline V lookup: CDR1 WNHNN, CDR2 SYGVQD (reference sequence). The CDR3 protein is CASSELYRGNQETQYF. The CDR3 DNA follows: TGCGCCAGCAGTGAGTTGTACAGGGGGAACCAAGAGACCCAGTACTTC.

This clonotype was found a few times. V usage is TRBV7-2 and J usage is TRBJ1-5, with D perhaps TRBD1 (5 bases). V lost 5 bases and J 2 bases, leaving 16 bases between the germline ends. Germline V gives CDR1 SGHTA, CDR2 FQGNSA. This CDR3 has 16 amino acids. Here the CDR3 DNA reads TGTGCCAGCAGCCAAATGGGGGGACTTGGCAATCAGCCCCAGCATTTT. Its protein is CASSQMGGLGNQPQHF.

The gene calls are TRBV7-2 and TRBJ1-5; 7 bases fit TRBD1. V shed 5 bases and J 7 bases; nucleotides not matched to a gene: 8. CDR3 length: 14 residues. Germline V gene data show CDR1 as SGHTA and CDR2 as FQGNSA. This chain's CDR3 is CASSPTGSGQPQHF. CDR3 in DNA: TGTGCCAGCAGCCCGACAGGGAGTGGACAGCCCCAGCATTTT.

CDR3 coding DNA: TGCAGTGCTAGAGATTGGCAGGGGCGGTATGGCTACACCTTC. This codes for CSARDWQGRYGYTF. The genes are TRBV20-1 and TRBJ1-2; tentatively, D is TRBD1 (6 bases). The CDR3 has 14 residues. Trimming pared 0 bases from V and 5 bases from J, leaving 13 bases between. Germline CDR1 DFQATT, CDR2 SNEGSKA (reference sequence).

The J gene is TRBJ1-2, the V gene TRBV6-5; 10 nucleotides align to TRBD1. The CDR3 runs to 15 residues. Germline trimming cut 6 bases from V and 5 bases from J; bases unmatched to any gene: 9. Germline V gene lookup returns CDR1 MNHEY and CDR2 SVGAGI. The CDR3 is CASRTGQGDGYGYTF. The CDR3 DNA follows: TGTGCCAGCAGGACCGGACAGGGGGATGGGTATGGCTACACCTTC.